These T cell receptor beta chains were read from a single sample in a study of TIL therapy for anti-PD-1-resistant metastatic lung cancer. Using immunoSEQ multiplex PCR, the repertoire was profiled, and TCRdb retains in-frame clones only, with some absent. Of around 20,000 clones in the sample, 75% to 80% were seen once. The starting material was blood, obtained at baseline. These receptor sequences come from a person between 25 and 80 years old with non-small cell lung cancer. Both conserved end residues are part of each CDR3. A D gene is named only where the DNA matches it firmly. Size is omitted from some rows. Given values are once, few, many or a class for expanded clones.

J: TRBJ1-6; V: TRBV18; D: TRBD1; size: NA; CDR3: CASSQWDREKSPLHF; DNA: TGTGCCAGCTCACAGTGGGACAGGGAAAAGTCACCCCTCCACTTT
J: TRBJ2-3; V: TRBV12-3/TRBV12-4; D: NA; size: NA; CDR3: CASSFLTDTQYF; DNA: TGTGCCAGCAGTTTCCTGACAGATACGCAGTATTTT
J: TRBJ2-7; V: TRBV3-1/TRBV3-2; D: TRBD2; size: few; CDR3: CASSQRGGLAGRKYF; DNA: TGTGCCAGCAGCCAGAGGGGAGGACTAGCGGGAAGGAAGTACTTC
J: TRBJ2-6; V: TRBV28; D: NA; size: NA; CDR3: CASRPLIRSGANVLTF; DNA: TGTGCCAGCAGACCCCTTATCCGCTCTGGGGCCAACGTCCTGACTTTC
J: TRBJ1-6; V: TRBV28; D: NA; size: NA; CDR3: CASSPTMGDAGRPLHF; DNA: TGTGCCAGCAGTCCGACGATGGGGGACGCGGGGAGACCCCTCCACTTT
J: TRBJ2-1; V: TRBV9; D: NA; size: NA; CDR3: CASSVGSSFNEQFF; DNA: TGTGCCAGCAGCGTAGGGAGTAGCTTCAATGAGCAGTTCTTC
J: TRBJ1-2; V: TRBV21-1; D: NA; size: NA; CDR3: CASSRGRSYGYTF; DNA: TGTGCCAGCAGCCGTGGCAGAAGCTATGGCTACACCTTC
J: TRBJ1-3; V: TRBV10-1; D: TRBD1; size: once; CDR3: CASSSRTGGTGNTIYF; DNA: TGCGCCAGCAGTTCGCGGACAGGGGGCACTGGAAACACCATATATTTT
J: TRBJ2-7; V: TRBV7-8; D: TRBD2; size: few; CDR3: CASSLAGGGVPYEQYF; DNA: TGTGCCAGCAGCTTAGCCGGCGGGGGGGTACCCTACGAGCAGTACTTC
J: TRBJ1-4; V: TRBV5-1; D: TRBD1; size: once; CDR3: CASSLAGTGNEKLFF; DNA: TGCGCCAGCAGCTTGGCGGGGACAGGGAACGAAAAACTGTTTTTT
J: TRBJ1-5; V: TRBV19; D: NA; size: NA; CDR3: CASSAVSNQPQHF; DNA: TGTGCCAGTAGTGCGGTAAGCAATCAGCCCCAGCATTTT
J: TRBJ2-1; V: TRBV7-2; D: NA; size: few; CDR3: CASSSPFGVGYEQFF; DNA: TGTGCCAGCAGCTCGCCCTTCGGGGTGGGCTATGAGCAGTTCTTC
J: TRBJ1-6; V: TRBV12-3/TRBV12-4; D: NA; size: few; CDR3: CASSRQENSPLHF; DNA: TGTGCCAGCAGTCGACAGGAAAATTCACCCCTCCACTTT
J: TRBJ1-5; V: TRBV2; D: TRBD1; size: NA; CDR3: CASRGTGSNQPQHF; DNA: TGTGCCAGCAGGGGGACAGGGAGCAATCAGCCCCAGCATTTT
J: TRBJ2-7; V: TRBV5-4; D: TRBD2; size: NA; CDR3: CASSPSGTSVYEQYF; DNA: TGTGCCAGCAGCCCCTCCGGGACTAGCGTCTACGAGCAGTACTTC
J: TRBJ2-2; V: TRBV11-3; D: TRBD2; size: NA; CDR3: CASSLEGSGGTGELFF; DNA: TGTGCCAGCAGCTTAGAGGGCAGCGGGGGCACCGGGGAGCTGTTTTTT
J: TRBJ1-4; V: TRBV7-9; D: NA; size: NA; CDR3: CASRDAGIPTNEKLFF; DNA: TGTGCCAGCCGCGACGCAGGGATACCAACTAATGAAAAACTGTTTTTT
J: TRBJ1-1; V: TRBV12-3/TRBV12-4; D: NA; size: NA; CDR3: CASSPKGNTEAFF; DNA: TGTGCCAGCAGCCCTAAAGGGAACACTGAAGCTTTCTTT
J: TRBJ2-7; V: TRBV27; D: TRBD1; size: NA; CDR3: CASSGTGVASYEQYF; DNA: TGTGCCAGCAGTGGTACAGGGGTCGCGTCCTACGAGCAGTACTTC
J: TRBJ1-1; V: TRBV27; D: NA; size: NA; CDR3: CASSYRGQNTEAFF; DNA: TGTGCCAGCAGTTATCGGGGTCAGAACACTGAAGCTTTCTTT
J: TRBJ1-1; V: TRBV7-2; D: NA; size: NA; CDR3: CASSKRFREEAFF; DNA: TGTGCCAGCAGCAAAAGGTTCAGGGAAGAAGCTTTCTTT
J: TRBJ2-7; V: TRBV5-1; D: TRBD2; size: NA; CDR3: CASSPSGRAGYEQYF; DNA: TGCGCCAGCAGCCCTAGCGGGAGGGCCGGGTACGAGCAGTACTTC
J: TRBJ1-5; V: TRBV4-1; D: TRBD1; size: NA; CDR3: CASSPGQGGDQPQHF; DNA: TGCGCCAGCAGCCCCGGACAGGGAGGAGATCAGCCCCAGCATTTT
J: TRBJ2-4; V: TRBV4-1; D: TRBD1; size: NA; CDR3: CASSQQDRGLNIQYF; DNA: TGCGCCAGCAGCCAACAGGACAGGGGCCTAAACATTCAGTACTTC
J: TRBJ1-3; V: TRBV3-1/TRBV3-2; D: NA; size: NA; CDR3: CASSRGHISGNTIYF; DNA: TGTGCCAGCAGCCGTGGACACATCTCTGGAAACACCATATATTTT
J: TRBJ2-7; V: TRBV6-5; D: NA; size: few; CDR3: CASSPPGGRQYF; DNA: TGTGCCAGCAGCCCACCGGGTGGCCGGCAGTACTTC
J: TRBJ2-7; V: TRBV13; D: NA; size: NA; CDR3: CASSFSSLVRAYEQYF; DNA: TGTGCCAGCAGCTTCTCCAGCCTGGTCAGAGCCTACGAGCAGTACTTC
J: TRBJ2-4; V: TRBV7-8; D: TRBD2; size: NA; CDR3: CASSLDEAGGLAKNIQYF; DNA: TGTGCCAGCAGCTTAGACGAGGCGGGGGGTTTAGCCAAAAACATTCAGTACTTC
J: TRBJ2-1; V: TRBV6-5; D: TRBD2; size: NA; CDR3: CASSLSGTWSNEQFF; DNA: TGTGCCAGCAGTCTTAGCGGGACCTGGAGCAATGAGCAGTTCTTC
J: TRBJ2-7; V: TRBV7-9; D: TRBD1; size: NA; CDR3: CASSLVQGARNEQYF; DNA: TGTGCCAGCAGCTTAGTGCAGGGGGCGAGGAACGAGCAGTACTTC
J: TRBJ2-7; V: TRBV20-1; D: NA; size: NA; CDR3: CSASVEDKAWEQYF; DNA: TGCAGTGCTAGTGTCGAGGATAAGGCTTGGGAGCAGTACTTC
J: TRBJ1-6; V: TRBV4-3; D: NA; size: few; CDR3: CASSQDYNSPLHF; DNA: TGCGCCAGCAGCCAAGACTATAATTCACCCCTCCACTTT
J: TRBJ1-4; V: TRBV25-1; D: NA; size: NA; CDR3: CASRGAHREGGLFF; DNA: TGTGCCAGCAGGGGGGCCCATCGTGAAGGCGGACTGTTTTTT
J: TRBJ2-1; V: TRBV2; D: TRBD1; size: NA; CDR3: CASSGGQGSSYNEQFF; DNA: TGTGCCAGCAGTGGGGGACAGGGAAGCTCCTACAATGAGCAGTTCTTC
J: TRBJ2-5; V: TRBV6-2/TRBV6-3; D: TRBD2; size: once; CDR3: CASSYSMLADRPEETQYF; DNA: TGTGCCAGCAGTTACTCGATGCTAGCGGACCGGCCCGAAGAGACCCAGTACTTC
J: TRBJ2-7; V: TRBV11-3; D: TRBD2; size: NA; CDR3: CASSARWASGNEQYF; DNA: TGTGCCAGCAGCGCGAGATGGGCTAGCGGGAATGAGCAGTACTTC
J: TRBJ2-4; V: TRBV11-2; D: TRBD2; size: once; CDR3: CASSLEAGGPAKNIQYF; DNA: TGTGCCAGCAGCTTAGAGGCGGGGGGGCCGGCCAAAAACATTCAGTACTTC
J: TRBJ2-5; V: TRBV5-8; D: NA; size: once; CDR3: CASSPILGSSFQETQYF; DNA: TGTGCCAGCAGCCCCATCTTAGGATCGAGTTTCCAAGAGACCCAGTACTTC
J: TRBJ1-1; V: TRBV11-2; D: NA; size: NA; CDR3: CASSLVDNTEAFF; DNA: TGTGCCAGCAGCTTAGTCGATAACACTGAAGCTTTCTTT
J: TRBJ2-7; V: TRBV9; D: NA; size: NA; CDR3: CASSVRVGQKNEQYF; DNA: TGTGCCAGCAGCGTTAGAGTAGGGCAGAAGAACGAGCAGTACTTC
J: TRBJ2-2; V: TRBV5-4; D: NA; size: few; CDR3: CASSLAWGEYTGELFF; DNA: TGTGCCAGCAGCTTGGCCTGGGGGGAGTACACCGGGGAGCTGTTTTTT
J: TRBJ1-2; V: TRBV20-1; D: TRBD1; size: NA; CDR3: CSAPGGHGYTF; DNA: TGCAGTGCTCCAGGGGGCCATGGCTACACCTTC
J: TRBJ2-5; V: TRBV2; D: NA; size: NA; CDR3: CASGAGETQYF; DNA: TGTGCCAGCGGGGCGGGGGAGACCCAGTACTTC
J: TRBJ1-5; V: TRBV28; D: NA; size: NA; CDR3: CASSHSPRTGNQPQHF; DNA: TGTGCCAGCAGCCACTCCCCCCGGACAGGCAATCAGCCCCAGCATTTT
J: TRBJ1-4; V: TRBV15; D: TRBD1; size: NA; CDR3: CATSRVQGGGTNEKLFF; DNA: TGTGCCACCAGCAGAGTTCAGGGGGGGGGAACTAATGAAAAACTGTTTTTT
J: TRBJ2-3; V: TRBV4-2; D: NA; size: once; CDR3: CASSQDWGTDTQYF; DNA: TGTGCCAGCAGCCAAGATTGGGGGACAGATACGCAGTATTTT
J: TRBJ2-7; V: TRBV6-1; D: NA; size: NA; CDR3: CASSEPGPPYEQYF; DNA: TGTGCCAGCAGTGAACCCGGACCCCCCTACGAGCAGTACTTC
J: TRBJ2-7; V: TRBV7-9; D: TRBD2; size: few; CDR3: CASSLGLAEGYEQYF; DNA: TGTGCCAGCAGCCTTGGACTAGCTGAGGGCTACGAGCAGTACTTC
J: TRBJ2-5; V: TRBV3-1/TRBV3-2; D: NA; size: NA; CDR3: CASSLPEASKGEETQYF; DNA: TGTGCCAGCAGCCTGCCTGAGGCGTCCAAGGGAGAAGAGACCCAGTACTTC
J: TRBJ1-5; V: TRBV4-3; D: NA; size: NA; CDR3: CASSNREGQPQHF; DNA: TGCGCCAGCAGCAACAGGGAGGGTCAGCCCCAGCATTTT
J: TRBJ2-1; V: TRBV28; D: NA; size: NA; CDR3: CASSPMPPNEQFF; DNA: TGTGCCAGCAGTCCTATGCCGCCCAATGAGCAGTTCTTC
J: TRBJ2-2; V: TRBV12-3/TRBV12-4; D: NA; size: NA; CDR3: CASSARVPGELFF; DNA: TGTGCCAGCAGTGCCCGAGTGCCCGGGGAGCTGTTTTTT
J: TRBJ1-3; V: TRBV28; D: NA; size: few; CDR3: CASSQGFSGNTIYF; DNA: TGTGCCAGCAGCCAGGGATTCTCTGGAAACACCATATATTTT
J: TRBJ2-1; V: TRBV2; D: TRBD2; size: NA; CDR3: CASRRTWGLAGEVEQFF; DNA: TGTGCCAGCAGACGGACCTGGGGACTAGCGGGAGAGGTTGAGCAGTTCTTC
J: TRBJ1-1; V: TRBV28; D: NA; size: medium-sized; CDR3: CASSFGLAGTEAFF; DNA: TGTGCCAGCAGTTTCGGACTAGCTGGCACTGAAGCTTTCTTT
J: TRBJ1-2; V: TRBV6-5; D: NA; size: NA; CDR3: CASSYAGQYGYTF; DNA: TGTGCCAGCAGTTACGCCGGACAGTATGGCTACACCTTC
J: TRBJ2-2; V: TRBV24-1; D: TRBD2; size: NA; CDR3: CATSDLRPGLADPTNTGELFF; DNA: TGTGCCACCAGTGATTTGCGACCGGGACTAGCGGACCCTACGAACACCGGGGAGCTGTTTTTT
J: TRBJ2-1; V: TRBV18; D: TRBD1; size: NA; CDR3: CASSPGTVYNEQFF; DNA: TGTGCCAGCTCACCCGGGACAGTGTACAATGAGCAGTTCTTC
J: TRBJ2-7; V: TRBV5-1; D: TRBD1; size: NA; CDR3: CASSLEQGYYEQYF; DNA: TGCGCCAGCAGCTTGGAACAGGGGTATTACGAGCAGTACTTC